These 29 T cell receptor beta chains came from one sample sequenced in a study of CD8+ T cells in alopecia areata. Following RNA extraction, reverse transcription yielded cDNA that acted as the sequencing template. Clones were read by immunoSEQ multiplex PCR, and TCRdb kept only the in-frame ones, dropping some. This repertoire holds approximately 280,000 clones, and none appear only once. Cell sorting was performed on pooled cutaneous lymph node cells with CD4, CD8alpha, NKG2D, NKG2ACE and other markers. Sequenced: CD4+ T cells sorted from a lymph node. The receptors were gathered from a C3H/HeJ mouse with alopecia areata. The strain's MHC type: H2-k.

Details on this clone: Mouse germline and gene names are used. The read comes to an end 4 residues before the CDR3 does, leaving the germline J gene to fill in the end. Other DNA variants within this sample encode the same CDR3. This rearrangement joins TRBV19 to TRBJ2-3; TRBD1 aligns across 10 bases. The CDR3 sequence is 14 residues long. J lost 4 bases, V lost 5 bases, and 4 bases had no gene match. Per germline, CDR1 FNHDT and CDR2 SITEND (reference sequence). This CDR3 is CASRPTGGSETLYF. The part of the CDR3 DNA that was read is TGTGCCAGCAGGCCGACAGGGGGCTCAGAA.

This clone was counted a few times. Gene names denote mouse genes. The CDR3 end lies 4 residues beyond the end of the read and is filled in from the germline J gene. The chain joins TRBV19 to TRBJ2-1, with TRBD2 identical over 9 bases. This CDR3 comprises 14 residues. Trimming removed 2 bases from V and 6 bases from J; junction bases left unmatched: 3. Germline V gives CDR1 FNHDT, CDR2 SITEND (reference sequence). The part of the CDR3 DNA that was read is TGTGCCAGCAGTATCTGGGGGGGTCTTGCT. It is translated as CASSIWGGLA. The complete CDR3 sequence is CASSIWGGLAEQFF.

Regarding this clone: Mouse gene names apply. The read comes to an end 4 residues before the CDR3 does, leaving the germline J gene to fill in the end. This same CDR3 is encoded by further DNA sequences in the sample. The chain links TRBV19 to TRBJ2-7; D is undetermined. CDR3 length equals 12 residues. Germline-derived CDR1 and CDR2 are FNHDT and SITEND (reference sequence). The CDR3 is CASSIVRYEQYF. The covered CDR3 bases are TGTGCCAGCAGTATAGTCAGATAT.

The sample holds a few counts of this clone. Each gene name is a mouse one. The read stops 4 residues short of the end of the CDR3; the missing end is completed from the germline J gene. This chain joins TRBV19 and TRBJ2-7, with 8 bases lining up with TRBD1. CDR3 size: 13 residues. Germline assignment: CDR1 FNHDT and CDR2 SITEND (reference sequence). Germline trimming cut 2 bases from V and 3 bases from J; bases unmatched to any gene: 1. Incomplete CDR3 DNA: TGTGCCAGCAGTATCAGGGGGCGCTAT. This codes for CASSIRGRY. The whole CDR3 protein reads CASSIRGRYEQYF. The full variable domain, its missing parts supplied by reference TRBV19 and TRBJ2-7, is GGIITQTPKFLIGQEGQKLTLKCQQNFNHDTMYWYRQDSGKGLRLIYYSITENDLQKGDLSEGYDASREKKSSFSLTVTSAQKNEMAVFLCASSIRGRYEQYFGPGTRLTVL.

This clone has only a few counts. Gene names follow the mouse nomenclature. The read finishes 4 residues shy of the CDR3 end, and the germline J gene is used to complete it. The chain links TRBV2 to TRBJ2-7, with a tentative D call TRBD1 (6 bases). The CDR3 totals 14 residues. V gave up 0 bases and J gave up 2 bases, with 8 bases separating them. Germline CDR1 LGHNA, CDR2 YSYQKL. The CDR3: CASSQDRTAYEQYF. The sequenced CDR3 bases are TGTGCCAGCAGCCAAGATCGGACAGCCTAT.

This clone was picked up a small number of times. The listed genes are named as in mouse. The sequenced fragment ends 4 residues before the CDR3 boundary, so the rest is inferred from the germline J gene. V gene TRBV1 combines with J gene TRBJ1-1; 7 bases line up with TRBD1. The germline V gene has CDR1 NSQYPW and CDR2 LRSPGD (reference sequence). The CDR3 contains 13 residues. The part of the CDR3 DNA that was read is TGCACCTGCAGTGGCGGGACAGAGACA. This translates into CTCSGGTET. The CDR3, in full, reads CTCSGGTETEVFF.

This clone was detected only a few times. Gene names and germline refer to mouse. The missing CDR3 end, 3 residues past where the read stops, is filled in from the germline J gene. V usage is TRBV13-3 and J usage is TRBJ1-6; D perhaps matches TRBD1 (6 bases). TRBJ1-6 is classed as an ORF, of uncertain function. CDR1 is NNHDY and CDR2 is SYVADS in the germline V gene. V was clipped by 0 bases and J by 7 bases, with 8 bases between them. The CDR3 consists of 14 residues. CDR3 region: CASSDGRGNSPLYF. CDR3 DNA, as far as it was read: TGTGCCAGCAGTGATGGGAGGGGGAATTCGCCC.

This clone was detected a few times. A clone one base away is much larger, so this may be a read error. Germline and genes: mouse. The read ends 4 residues early relative to the CDR3; the germline J gene fills the gap. The V gene is TRBV29, the J gene TRBJ2-1, with 7 bases that match TRBD1. The CDR3 is 14 residues long. Germline CDR1 MSHET, CDR2 SYDVDS. J gave up 3 bases and V 6 bases, and 5 bases lay outside the gene matches. CDR3: CASSPGTAYAEQFF. The sequenced CDR3 bases are TGTGCTAGCAGCCCCGGGACAGCCTATGCT.

Comments on this clone: The gene names here belong to mouse. This CDR3 is CTCSASGGFQDTQYF. The covered CDR3 bases are TGCACCTGCAGTGCATCTGGGGGGTTCCAAGAC. V gene TRBV1 combines with J gene TRBJ2-5; 8 bases are a match to TRBD2. The read falls 4 residues short of the CDR3 end, and the missing part is taken from the germline J gene. Germline values: CDR1 NSQYPW, CDR2 LRSPGD (reference sequence). The CDR3 is 15 residues long. J lost 2 bases, V lost 2 bases, and 3 bases had no gene match.

This clone was recorded a few times. Mouse germline and gene names are used. The read halts 4 residues ahead of the CDR3 end, with the missing end drawn from the germline J gene. V is TRBV14 and J is TRBJ2-2; TRBD1 matches 9 bases. J was trimmed by 6 bases and V by 1 base; bases with no gene match: 4. The CDR3 has 15 amino acids. Germline lookup yields CDR1 SGHDT and CDR2 FRDEAV. The sequenced part of the CDR3 DNA is TGTGCCAGCAGTTTCCCACAGGGGGCCCCCGGG. This codes for CASSFPQGAPG. The entire CDR3 sequence reads CASSFPQGAPGQLYF. Full variable domain (rest looked up from reference TRBV14 and TRBJ2-2): EAGVTQSPRYAVLQEGQAVSFWCDPISGHDTLYWYQQPRDQGPQLLVYFRDEAVIDNSQLPSDRFSAVRPKGTNSTLKIQSAKQGDTATYLCASSFPQGAPGQLYFGEGSKLTVL.

This clone was counted a few times. Genes and germline are mouse. The read gets to within 4 residues of the CDR3 end, and the germline J gene fills in the rest. The chain combines TRBV1 with TRBJ2-2, with a possible D match to TRBD1 (6 bases). Germline CDR1 is NSQYPW and CDR2 is LRSPGD (reference sequence). The V and J ends lost 3 bases and 3 bases respectively, with 8 bases between them. The CDR3 spans 14 residues. CDR3 DNA (partial): TGCACCTGCAGTGCGAACAGGGACACCGGG. Amino acids: CTCSANRDTG. The full CDR3 reads CTCSANRDTGQLYF.

Comment on this clone: All gene names here are mouse names. Read data end 3 residues before the CDR3 end; the end is taken from the germline J gene. V usage is TRBV31 and J usage is TRBJ1-6; D remains ambiguous. TRBJ1-6 is an ORF, with its function uncertain. Trimming pared 1 base from V and 0 bases from J, leaving 7 bases between. Germline CDR1 reads GKSSPN; CDR2 reads SITVG. CDR3 length: 15 residues. The CDR3 bases that were read are TGTGCCTGGAGTCCAGTAAATTCCTATAATTCGCCC. Translated, it gives CAWSPVNSYNSP. In full, the CDR3 is CAWSPVNSYNSPLYF.

Comments on this clone: Gene names and germline refer to mouse. The CDR3 goes on 4 residues after the read ends, and that part is filled in from the germline J gene. The chain uses TRBV19 and TRBJ2-5; maybe TRBD2 (6 bases). CDR1 is FNHDT and CDR2 is SITEND in the germline V gene (reference sequence). CDR3 length: 13 residues. The V gene lost 4 bases and the J gene lost 2 bases, with 8 bases spanning the gap. CDR3 loop: CASSPGVQDTQYF. The part of the CDR3 DNA that was read is TGTGCCAGCAGTCCTGGGGTCCAAGAC.

This clone was counted only a few times. Genes here carry mouse names. The read stops 3 residues short of the end of the CDR3; the missing end is completed from the germline J gene. J is TRBJ1-6 and V is TRBV1; 12 bases map to TRBD1. TRBJ1-6 is an open reading frame, and its role is uncertain. Germline values: CDR1 NSQYPW, CDR2 LRSPGD (reference sequence). This CDR3 is built from 18 residues. The junction had 7 bases not matched to a gene; V was cut back by 0 bases and J by 7 bases. The CDR3 spells CTCSADPRDRGRNSPLYF. The sequenced CDR3 bases are TGCACCTGCAGTGCAGATCCCCGGGACAGGGGGCGGAATTCGCCC.

Notes on this clone: Germline and genes here are mouse. The read comes to an end 4 residues before the CDR3 does, leaving the germline J gene to fill in the end. The rearrangement joins TRBV1 to TRBJ1-1; tentatively, D is TRBD1 (6 bases). The V gene's germline CDR1 is NSQYPW and CDR2 LRSPGD (reference sequence). CDR3 length: 14 amino acids. CDR3 DNA, as far as it was read: TGCACCTGCAGTGCAGCCTCAGGGGATACA. Residues: CTCSAASGDT. The full CDR3 reads CTCSAASGDTEVFF.

With respect to this clone: Gene and germline names: mouse. The CDR3 end falls 4 residues outside the read, so it is completed with the germline J gene. Other DNA sequences in this sample translate to the same CDR3. V usage is TRBV1 and J usage is TRBJ1-1; 7 nucleotides line up with TRBD1. V shed 4 bases, J shed 3 bases, and the junction held 5 bases outside the gene matches. The CDR3 contains 14 residues. Germline V CDR1 and CDR2: NSQYPW, LRSPGD (reference sequence). CDR3 bases read: TGCACCTGCAGTGGACAGGGTGGGGACACA. Translated, it gives CTCSGQGGDT. The whole CDR3 protein is CTCSGQGGDTEVFF.

This clone has a handful of counts. The gene names here belong to mouse. The read halts 4 residues ahead of the CDR3 end, with the missing end drawn from the germline J gene. This chain uses TRBV13-2 with TRBJ2-1, with D perhaps matching TRBD1 (6 bases). Trimming pared 0 bases from V and 4 bases from J, leaving 17 bases between. Germline V gene data show CDR1 as NNHNN and CDR2 as SYGAGS (reference sequence). CDR3 size: 17 residues. The sequenced part of the CDR3 DNA is TGTGCCAGCGGTGATGGATCGGGCAGGGGAAAATATGCT. Amino acid sequence: CASGDGSGRGKYA. From start to end, the CDR3 is CASGDGSGRGKYAEQFF.

This clone appeared a few times. All gene names here are mouse names. The CDR3 bases that were read are TGTGCTAGCAGTCCTCCGGGACTGGGGGGGCTTGCT. It encodes CASSPPGLGGLA. In full, the CDR3 reads CASSPPGLGGLAEQFF. The chain combines TRBV17 with TRBJ2-1; 14 nucleotides match TRBD2. Read sequence stops 4 residues before the CDR3 end, and the germline J gene provides the missing end. Germline CDR1 and CDR2: MNHDT and YYDKIL. The CDR3 loop spans 16 amino acids. Trimming took 5 bases from V and 6 from J; bases not matched to a gene: 6.

About this clone itself: Each gene name is a mouse one. The read finishes 4 residues shy of the CDR3 end, and the germline J gene is used to complete it. This chain connects TRBV13-1 to TRBJ2-2, with 12 bases lining up with TRBD1. Germline values: CDR1 NSHNY, CDR2 SYGAGN. The J segment lost 6 bases and the V segment lost 3 bases, leaving 3 bases of the junction unmatched. This CDR3 spans 15 amino acids. The CDR3 bases that were read are TGTGCCAGCAGTGCGGGGACAGGGGGCGCCGGG. This encodes CASSAGTGGAG. The full CDR3 sequence reads CASSAGTGGAGQLYF.

This clone has only a few counts. The genes and germline here are from mouse. The read ends 4 residues shy of where the CDR3 ends; the end is completed using the germline J gene. The chain joins TRBV5 to TRBJ2-5; TRBD2 might be the D (5 bases). V was pared by 0 bases and J by 1 base, with 8 bases between. Germline V gene data show CDR1 as LGHNA and CDR2 as YNLKQL (reference sequence). The length of the CDR3 is 15 residues. CDR3 bases read: TGTGCCAGCAGCCAAGATGCCTGGGACCAAGAC. It specifies CASSQDAWDQD. In full, the CDR3 reads CASSQDAWDQDTQYF.

About this clone: Gene names denote mouse genes. The DNA ends 4 residues before the CDR3 does, and the rest of the CDR3 is filled in from the germline J gene. The chain carries TRBV1 and TRBJ2-2, with D possibly TRBD1 on 6 matching bases. Germline V gives CDR1 NSQYPW, CDR2 LRSPGD (reference sequence). The CDR3 totals 13 residues. The DNA read from the CDR3 is TGCACCTGCAGTGCAGCAGGGGTGGGG. Its translation is CTCSAAGVG. In full, the CDR3 reads CTCSAAGVGQLYF.

This clone was picked up a small number of times. Here the gene names and germline are mouse. The missing CDR3 end, 4 residues past where the read stops, is filled in from the germline J gene. This sample also contains other DNA sequences that code for the same CDR3. This sequence joins TRBV5 and TRBJ2-7; no firm D call. CDR3 length equals 12 residues. The germline V gene encodes CDR1 LGHNA and CDR2 YNLKQL (reference sequence). CDR3 sequence reads: CASSQDIYEQYF. CDR3 DNA, as far as it was read: TGTGCCAGCAGCCAAGACATTTAT.

This clone occurred a few times. Mouse gene names apply. Coverage ceases 4 residues before the CDR3 finishes, and the germline J gene fills in the end. The chain joins TRBV13-1 to TRBJ2-7; 10 nucleotides line up with TRBD1. There are 14 residues in the CDR3. CDR1 NSHNY and CDR2 SYGAGN come from the germline V gene. The CDR3 sequence is CASSGPGQGNEQYF. CDR3 DNA (partial): TGTGCCAGCAGTGGTCCGGGACAGGGGAAT.

Details on this clone: Any gene name here is a mouse gene name. The DNA ends 4 residues before the CDR3 does, and the rest of the CDR3 is filled in from the germline J gene. Other DNA sequences in the same sample also yield this CDR3. The chain has TRBV5 and TRBJ2-1, with 8 bases that match TRBD1. Trimming cost V 4 bases and J 2 bases; bases outside gene matches: 1. This CDR3 is 14 amino acids long. Per the germline V gene, CDR1 is LGHNA and CDR2 is YNLKQL (reference sequence). CDR3: CASSPQGDYAEQFF. The covered CDR3 bases are TGTGCCAGCAGCCCACAGGGGGACTATGCT.

The sample holds a few counts of this clone. The genes are named according to mouse. The read terminates 4 residues ahead of where the CDR3 ends, so the germline J gene completes it. The identical CDR3 is also encoded by other nucleotide sequences in the sample. The rearrangement uses TRBV19 and TRBJ2-7; 8 nucleotides align to TRBD1. The ends lost 2 bases at V and 3 bases at J; junction bases unmatched: 1. Looked up from germline, CDR1 is FNHDT and CDR2 is SITEND (reference sequence). This CDR3 contains 13 residues. The covered CDR3 bases are TGTGCCAGCAGTATCGACAGGGGCTAT. It yields the protein CASSIDRGY. The whole CDR3 protein is CASSIDRGYEQYF. The whole variable domain, filled in from reference TRBV19 and TRBJ2-7, reads GGIITQTPKFLIGQEGQKLTLKCQQNFNHDTMYWYRQDSGKGLRLIYYSITENDLQKGDLSEGYDASREKKSSFSLTVTSAQKNEMAVFLCASSIDRGYEQYFGPGTRLTVL.

Of note for this clone: Any gene name here is a mouse gene name. Read coverage stops 4 residues before the CDR3 terminus; the germline J gene supplies the remainder. The chain has TRBV1 and TRBJ1-1; tentatively, D is TRBD1 (6 bases). Germline CDR1 and CDR2: NSQYPW and LRSPGD (reference sequence). The length of the CDR3 is 15 residues. Trimming left V 0 bases short and J 3 bases short, with 11 bases between. CDR3 DNA (partial): TGCACCTGCAGTGCAGACGGCAGGGGAGACACA. This gives the protein CTCSADGRGDT. The full CDR3 reads CTCSADGRGDTEVFF.

As regards this clone: Gene names are the mouse ones. Here the CDR3 reads CASSLTGGDYEQYF. The CDR3 bases that were read are TGTGCCAGCAGTCTGACTGGGGGGGATTAT. The chain joins TRBV13-3 to TRBJ2-7, with TRBD2 matching over 11 bases. Coverage ceases 4 residues before the CDR3 finishes, and the germline J gene fills in the end. CDR3 length equals 14 residues. CDR1 and CDR2 (germline): NNHDY, SYVADS.

This clone was counted at least ten times. Mouse germline and gene names are used. The read gets to within 4 residues of the CDR3 end, and the germline J gene fills in the rest. This chain joins TRBV13-1 and TRBJ2-1; 8 bases line up with TRBD1. Germline V gene sequence: CDR1 NSHNY, CDR2 SYGAGN. CDR3 length: 13 amino acids. J gave up 2 bases and V 6 bases, and 1 base lay outside the gene matches. Partial CDR3 DNA: TGTGCCAGCAAGACAGGGGACTATGCT. Protein product: CASKTGDYA. The CDR3 in full is CASKTGDYAEQFF.

A word on this clone: Gene and germline names: mouse. The read falls 4 residues short of the CDR3 end, and the missing part is taken from the germline J gene. This rearrangement joins TRBV13-2 to TRBJ2-7; 13 nucleotides match TRBD2. CDR1 NNHNN and CDR2 SYGAGS come from the germline V gene (reference sequence). The CDR3 has 14 residues. The CDR3 is CASDRDWGGYEQYF. The DNA read from the CDR3 is TGTGCCAGCGATCGGGACTGGGGGGGTTAT.